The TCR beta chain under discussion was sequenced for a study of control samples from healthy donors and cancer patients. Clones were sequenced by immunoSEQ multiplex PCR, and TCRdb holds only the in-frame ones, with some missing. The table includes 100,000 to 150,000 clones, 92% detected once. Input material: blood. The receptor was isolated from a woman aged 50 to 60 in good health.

The CDR3 spells CAWSIDGRMNTEAFF. In DNA form, the CDR3 reads TGTGCCTGGAGTATTGATGGTCGGATGAACACTGAAGCTTTCTTT. This rearrangement joins TRBV30 to TRBJ1-1; D gene ambiguous. The germline V gene encodes CDR1 GTSNPN and CDR2 SVGIG (reference sequence). V was cut by 2 bases and J by 0 bases, with 13 bases left in between. The CDR3 loop spans 15 amino acids.